Listed below are T cell receptor beta chains from one sample, sequenced in a study of cytomegalovirus exposure and HLA in healthy donors. The protocol was immunoSEQ multiplex PCR, while the TCRdb copy is restricted to in-frame clones and leaves out a portion. The table lists hundreds of thousands of clones, 70% to 85% of them singletons. Sequencing was performed on PBMCs. The receptors were sampled from a middle-aged woman in good health and CMV-seronegative. The CDR3 runs from the conserved cysteine through the conserved F or W. D genes are given only for firm matches. A row's size may be missing; if present it is once, few, many or a size class.

cdr3_length clone_size d_call j_call v_call cdr3_nt cdr3_aa
14 . . TRBJ2-3 TRBV6-1 TGTGCCAGCAGTATAGCGAGGGACACAGATACGCAGTATTTT CASSIARDTDTQYF
13 . . TRBJ1-6 TRBV19 TGTGCCAGTAGTATCCTTGGGGAGTCACCCCTCCACTTT CASSILGESPLHF
13 . . TRBJ2-5 TRBV18 TGTGCCAGCTCAATCAGGGGACGAGAGACCCAGTACTTC CASSIRGRETQYF
16 . . TRBJ1-1 TRBV11-1 TGTGCCAGCAGCTTACCGATGTGGGGAGGAGGCACTGAAGCTTTCTTT CASSLPMWGGGTEAFF
11 few . TRBJ1-1 TRBV30 TGTGCTTCGGACGGGAGGACTGAAGCTTTCTTT CASDGRTEAFF
14 . TRBD1 TRBJ1-6 TRBV4-3 TGCGCCAGCAGCCAGGGGACAGGGGATTCACCCCTCCACTTT CASSQGTGDSPLHF
17 once . TRBJ1-6 TRBV19 TGTGCCAGTAGTATAGATCTCACGGGACTGAGAAATTCACCCCTCCACTTT CASSIDLTGLRNSPLHF
14 . . TRBJ1-2 TRBV7-2 TGTGCCAGCAGCTCACCCCAGGGGCCCTATGGCTACACCTTC CASSSPQGPYGYTF
15 . TRBD1 TRBJ2-7 TRBV28 TGTGCCAGCAGTCCACTGACAGGGGGCTCCTACGAGCAGTACTTC CASSPLTGGSYEQYF
13 . . TRBJ2-7 TRBV5-4 TGTGCCAGCAGCCCTCACGGTCCGGGCGAGCAGTACTTC CASSPHGPGEQYF
14 . TRBD1 TRBJ1-5 TRBV2 TGTGCCAGCAGCGGACAGGGTTTTGAAGGGCCCCAGCATTTT CASSGQGFEGPQHF
19 once . TRBJ1-6 TRBV7-2 TGTGCCAGCAGCTTCGTCCATGACACTGAGAGCTCCTATAATTCACCCCTCCACTTT CASSFVHDTESSYNSPLHF
15 . TRBD2 TRBJ2-5 TRBV2 TGTGCCAGCGTGGGGCTAGCGGGGGGGCAAGAGACCCAGTACTTC CASVGLAGGQETQYF
14 . . TRBJ1-2 TRBV6-1 TGTGCCAGCAGTCCCCGGGGGGGATTAACGGGCTACACCTTC CASSPRGGLTGYTF
18 . . TRBJ1-5 TRBV27 TGTGCCAGCAGTTTATGGGGCACAGGAGCCTATAGCAATCAGCCCCAGCATTTT CASSLWGTGAYSNQPQHF
15 few . TRBJ1-1 TRBV6-6 TGTGCCAGCAGTGTCCCGGACAGAGTGAACACTGAAGCTTTCTTT CASSVPDRVNTEAFF
14 . . TRBJ1-1 TRBV5-6 TGTGCCAGCAGCTTGCACCCTTCGGGCACTGAAGCTTTCTTT CASSLHPSGTEAFF